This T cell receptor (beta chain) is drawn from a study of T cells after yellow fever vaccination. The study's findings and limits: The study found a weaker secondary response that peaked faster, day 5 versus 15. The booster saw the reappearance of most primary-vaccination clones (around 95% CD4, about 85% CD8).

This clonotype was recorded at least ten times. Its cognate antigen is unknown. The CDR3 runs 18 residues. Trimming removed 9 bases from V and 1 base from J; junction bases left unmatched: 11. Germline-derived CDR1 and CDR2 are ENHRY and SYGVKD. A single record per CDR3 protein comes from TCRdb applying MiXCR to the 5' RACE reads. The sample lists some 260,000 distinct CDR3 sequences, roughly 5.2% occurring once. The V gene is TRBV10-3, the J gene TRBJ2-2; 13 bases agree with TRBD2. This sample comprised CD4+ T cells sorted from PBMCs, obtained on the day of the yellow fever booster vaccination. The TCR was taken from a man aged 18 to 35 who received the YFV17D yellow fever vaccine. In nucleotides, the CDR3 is TGTGCCATTAAAAGACTAGCGGGGGGCGATGTGAACACCGGGGAGCTGTTTTTT. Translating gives CAIKRLAGGDVNTGELFF.